The TCR beta chain under discussion was sequenced for a study of identifying expanded T cells in peripheral blood. Profiling relied on immunoSEQ multiplex PCR, and the TCRdb table lists in-frame clones only, not all of them. The repertoire holds some 93,000 clones, with around 90% as singletons. Per germline, CDR1 LGHNA and CDR2 YNFKEQ. The CDR3 contains 17 residues. The V end was cut by 3 bases, the J end by 0 bases, with 14 bases between. During the collection period, no donor immune events like infections were recorded. The source material was blood. This TCR was sampled from a person between 18 and 69 years old in good health. V and J are TRBV4-2 and TRBJ2-2; D is perhaps TRBD2 (5 bases). The CDR3 nucleotides read TGTGCCAGCAGCCAGGGTCCGGGCGGGTCGAACACCGGGGAGCTGTTTTTT. Translated, it gives CASSQGPGGSNTGELFF.